This T cell receptor (beta chain) was identified during a study of blood T cell repertoires in COVID-19. Study-wide background: Some COVID-19 samples were acute and others convalescent; all came from the United States, Italy and Spain.

Original processing notes: For nucleated cells, counts were estimated from reference gene primer amplification. Using immunoSEQ multiplex PCR, the repertoire was profiled, and TCRdb retains in-frame clones only, with some absent. That table gives V, J and clone size, and the DNA gave D and trimming. The sample shows tens of thousands of clones, 75% to 80% of them seen only once. V was clipped by 2 bases and J by 5 bases, with 6 bases between them. The CDR3 runs 12 residues. CDR1 SEHNR and CDR2 FQNEAQ come from the germline V gene (reference sequence). This TCR was sampled from a man in his sixties or seventies with COVID-19, enrolled during active disease. Material for sequencing was peripheral blood. The rearrangement joins TRBV7-9 to TRBJ1-2; D is uncertain. CDR3 protein: CASSLIRYGYTF. The DNA of the CDR3 is TGTGCCAGCAGCTTAATTCGGTATGGCTACACCTTC.